This T cell receptor (beta chain) was sequenced for a study of cytotoxic CD8 clonotypes in ibrutinib-treated CLL. TCRdb's table, derived via immunoSEQ multiplex PCR, lists solely in-frame clones and lacks some. The table lists approximately 340,000 clones, 67% of them singletons. Investigators sourced approximately 2 micrograms of genomic DNA from cryopreserved PBMCs for TCR beta libraries. Overall study results and limits: Clonality went up at ibrutinib response and then declined back toward baseline at progression.

This clone was recorded once. Its target is unknown. The sample in question was PBMCs, obtained after 36 months of ibrutinib treatment. This sequence originates from a human donor with chronic lymphocytic leukemia.

This chain's CDR3 is CASSRTPTSSTDTQYF. The DNA of the CDR3 is TGTGCCAGCTCACGGACTCCCACTTCATCTACAGATACGCAGTATTTT. This sequence joins TRBV18 and TRBJ2-3, with a possible D match to TRBD2 (5 bases). Looked up from germline, CDR1 is KGHSH and CDR2 is LQKENI. The ends were cut back, 4 bases at V and 3 bases at J, with 17 bases in the middle. The CDR3 runs 16 residues. The whole variable domain, filled in from reference TRBV18 and TRBJ2-3, reads NAGVMQNPRHLVRRRGQEARLRCSPMKGHSHVYWYRQLPEEGLKFMVYLQKENIIDESGMPKERFSAEFPKEGPSILRIQQVVRGDSAAYFCASSRTPTSSTDTQYFGPGTRLTVL.